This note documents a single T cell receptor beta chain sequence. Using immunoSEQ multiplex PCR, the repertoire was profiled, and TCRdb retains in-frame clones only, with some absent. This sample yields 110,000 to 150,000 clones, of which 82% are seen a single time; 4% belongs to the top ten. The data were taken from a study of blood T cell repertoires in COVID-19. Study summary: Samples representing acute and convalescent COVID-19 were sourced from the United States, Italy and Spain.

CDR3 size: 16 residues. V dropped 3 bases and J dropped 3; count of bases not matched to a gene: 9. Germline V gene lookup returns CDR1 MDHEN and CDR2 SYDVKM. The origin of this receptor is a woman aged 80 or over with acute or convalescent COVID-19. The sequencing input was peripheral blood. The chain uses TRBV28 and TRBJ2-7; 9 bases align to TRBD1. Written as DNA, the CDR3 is TGTGCCAGCAGTTTCTGGCCCGGGACAGGGCTCTACGAGCAGTACTTC. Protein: CASSFWPGTGLYEQYF. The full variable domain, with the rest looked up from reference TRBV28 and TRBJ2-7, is DVKVTQSSRYLVKRTGEKVFLECVQDMDHENMFWYRQDPGLGLRLIYFSYDVKMKEKGDIPEGYSVSREKKERFSLILESASTNQTSMYLCASSFWPGTGLYEQYFGPGTRLTVT.